This T cell receptor beta chain was sequenced in a study of regulatory T cells in long-lasting Graves disease. This clonotype was counted only a few times. The antigen is undetermined. Notes on the study in general: Newly diagnosed Graves' patients had higher TCR diversity than persistent ones. The work looked only at peripheral blood and did not look at thyroid tissue.

To make TCR beta libraries, researchers used iRepertoire HTBI primers and Arm-PCR of CDR3 regions. Using its own MiXCR run on the multiplex PCR reads, TCRdb lists one record per CDR3 protein. The sample includes about 400,000 distinct CDR3 sequences, around 21% of them seen just once. The time point here: persistent/refractory GD, antithyroid drugs over 5 years with positive TRAb. The TCR library was made from RNA extracted from PBMCs. Diagnosing Graves' disease relied on the American Thyroid Association guidelines. Germline V gene lookup returns CDR1 SGHVS and CDR2 FNYEAQ. The V and J ends lost 3 bases and 4 bases, in that order; junction bases with no gene match: 9. This CDR3 has 16 amino acids.

This specimen consisted of peripheral blood mononuclear cells (PBMCs), obtained when the disease was refractory, from a patient treated with antithyroid drugs. The source is a female donor with Graves disease. The V and J genes are TRBV7-6 and TRBJ2-7, with 10 bases identical to TRBD2. CDR3 in amino acids: CASSFRAGGPQYEQYF. In DNA, the CDR3 is TGTGCCAGCAGCTTCCGAGCGGGAGGGCCGCAATACGAGCAGTACTTC. The full variable domain, with the rest looked up from reference TRBV7-6 and TRBJ2-7, is GAGVSQSPRYKVTKRGQDVALRCDPISGHVSLYWYRQALGQGPEFLTYFNYEAQQDKSGLPNDRFSAERPEGSISTLTIQRTEQRDSAMYRCASSFRAGGPQYEQYFGPGTRLTVT.